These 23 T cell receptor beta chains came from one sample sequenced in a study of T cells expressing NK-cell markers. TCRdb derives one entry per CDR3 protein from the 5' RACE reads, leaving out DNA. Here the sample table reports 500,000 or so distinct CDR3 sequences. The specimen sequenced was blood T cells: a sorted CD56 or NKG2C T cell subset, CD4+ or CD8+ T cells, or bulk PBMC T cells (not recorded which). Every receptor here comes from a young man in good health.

This CDR3 reads CASSQEPGTSGGWRNEQFF. The V call is TRBV4-2, the J call TRBJ2-1; the D call from TCRdb, TRBD2, cannot be confirmed without DNA. The germline gives CDR1 LGHNA, CDR2 YNFKEQ. CDR3 size: 19 residues.

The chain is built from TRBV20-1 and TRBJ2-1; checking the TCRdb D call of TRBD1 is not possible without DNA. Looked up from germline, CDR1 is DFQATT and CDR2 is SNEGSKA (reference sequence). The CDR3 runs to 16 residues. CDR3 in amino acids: CSAKPTTGQGAVEQFF.

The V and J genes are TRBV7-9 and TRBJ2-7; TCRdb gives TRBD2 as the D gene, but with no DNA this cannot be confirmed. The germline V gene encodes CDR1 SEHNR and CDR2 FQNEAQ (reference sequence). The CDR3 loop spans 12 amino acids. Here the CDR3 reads CASSRSGSEQYF.

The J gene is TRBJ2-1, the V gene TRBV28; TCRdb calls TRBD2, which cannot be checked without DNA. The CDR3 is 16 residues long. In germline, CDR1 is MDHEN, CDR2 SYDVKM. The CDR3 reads CASSLMGTSGNAEQFF.

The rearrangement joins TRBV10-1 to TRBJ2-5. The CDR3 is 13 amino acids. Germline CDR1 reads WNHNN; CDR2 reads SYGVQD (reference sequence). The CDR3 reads CASARDVGETQYF.

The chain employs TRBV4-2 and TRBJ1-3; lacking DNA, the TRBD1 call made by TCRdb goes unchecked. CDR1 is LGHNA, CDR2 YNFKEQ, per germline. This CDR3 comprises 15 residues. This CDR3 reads CASSQGQGAGNTIYF.

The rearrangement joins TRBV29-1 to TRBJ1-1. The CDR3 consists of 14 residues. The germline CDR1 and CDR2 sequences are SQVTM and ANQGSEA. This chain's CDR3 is CSVIRGLANTEAFF.

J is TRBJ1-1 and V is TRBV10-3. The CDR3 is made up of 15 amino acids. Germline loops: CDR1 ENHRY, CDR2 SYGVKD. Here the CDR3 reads CAISESTVGFPEAFF.

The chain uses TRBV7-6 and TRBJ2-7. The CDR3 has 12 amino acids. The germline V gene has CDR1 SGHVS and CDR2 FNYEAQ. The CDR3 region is CASSGVGIEQYF. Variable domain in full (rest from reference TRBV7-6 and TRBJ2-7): GAGVSQSPRYKVTKRGQDVALRCDPISGHVSLYWYRQALGQGPEFLTYFNYEAQQDKSGLPNDRFSAERPEGSISTLTIQRTEQRDSAMYRCASSGVGIEQYFGPGTRLTVT.

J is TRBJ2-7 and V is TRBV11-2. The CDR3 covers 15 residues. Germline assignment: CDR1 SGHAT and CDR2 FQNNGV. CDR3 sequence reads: CASSLIPRTSSEQYF.

The CDR3 protein is CASSPGPNELYGYTF. The rearrangement uses TRBV5-5 and TRBJ1-2. Germline V lookup: CDR1 SGHKS, CDR2 YYEKEE (reference sequence). This CDR3 contains 15 residues.

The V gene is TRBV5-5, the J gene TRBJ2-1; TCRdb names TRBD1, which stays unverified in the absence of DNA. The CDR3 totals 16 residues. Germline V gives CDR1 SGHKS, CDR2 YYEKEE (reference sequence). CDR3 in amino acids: CASSHTGGSSYNEQFF. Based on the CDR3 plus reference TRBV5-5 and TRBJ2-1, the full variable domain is DAGVTQSPTHLIKTRGQQVTLRCSPISGHKSVSWYQQVLGQGPQFIFQYYEKEERGRGNFPDRFSARQFPNYSSELNVNALLLGDSALYLCASSHTGGSSYNEQFFGPGTRLTVL.

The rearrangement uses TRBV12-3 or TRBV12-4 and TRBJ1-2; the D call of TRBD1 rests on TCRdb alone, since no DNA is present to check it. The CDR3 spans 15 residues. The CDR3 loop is CASSPPLRARRGYTF.

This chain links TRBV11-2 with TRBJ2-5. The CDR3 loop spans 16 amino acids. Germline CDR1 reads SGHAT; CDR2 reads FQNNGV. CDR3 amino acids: CASSLGLWSLGETQYF.

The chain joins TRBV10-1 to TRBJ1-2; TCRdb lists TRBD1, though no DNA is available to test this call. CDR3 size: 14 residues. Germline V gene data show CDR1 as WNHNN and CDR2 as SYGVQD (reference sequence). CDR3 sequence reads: CASSAGTGPLGYTF.

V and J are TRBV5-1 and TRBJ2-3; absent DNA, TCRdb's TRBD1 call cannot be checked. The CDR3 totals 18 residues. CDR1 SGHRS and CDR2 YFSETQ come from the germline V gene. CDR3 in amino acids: CASSRDRGQIWSTDTQYF.

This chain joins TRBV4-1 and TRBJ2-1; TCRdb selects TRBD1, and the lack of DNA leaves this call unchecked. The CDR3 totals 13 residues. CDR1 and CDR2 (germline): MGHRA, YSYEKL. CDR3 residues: CASSPRLVDEQFF.

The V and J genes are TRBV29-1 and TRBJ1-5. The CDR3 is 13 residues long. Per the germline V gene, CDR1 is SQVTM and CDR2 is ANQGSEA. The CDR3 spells CSVGIGQNQPQHF.

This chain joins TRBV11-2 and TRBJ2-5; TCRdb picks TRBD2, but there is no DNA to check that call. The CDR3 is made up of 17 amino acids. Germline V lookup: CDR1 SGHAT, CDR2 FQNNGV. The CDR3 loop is CASSQLPTSGIGETQYF.

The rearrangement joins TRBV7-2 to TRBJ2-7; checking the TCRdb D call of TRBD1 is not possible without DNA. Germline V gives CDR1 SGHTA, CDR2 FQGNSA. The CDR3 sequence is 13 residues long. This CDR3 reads CASSLVGIGGQYF.

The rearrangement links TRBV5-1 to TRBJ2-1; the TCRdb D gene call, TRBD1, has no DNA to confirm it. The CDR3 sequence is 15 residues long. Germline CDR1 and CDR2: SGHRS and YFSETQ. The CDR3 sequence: CASSLSPPSSNEQFF.

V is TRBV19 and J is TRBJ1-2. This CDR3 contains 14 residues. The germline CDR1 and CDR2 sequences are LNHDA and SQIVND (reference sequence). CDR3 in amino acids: CASTPTPEYYGYTF.

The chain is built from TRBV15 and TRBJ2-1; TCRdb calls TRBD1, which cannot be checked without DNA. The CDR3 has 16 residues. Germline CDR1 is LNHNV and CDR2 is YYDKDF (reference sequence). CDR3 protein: CATSRRATPLGNEQFF.